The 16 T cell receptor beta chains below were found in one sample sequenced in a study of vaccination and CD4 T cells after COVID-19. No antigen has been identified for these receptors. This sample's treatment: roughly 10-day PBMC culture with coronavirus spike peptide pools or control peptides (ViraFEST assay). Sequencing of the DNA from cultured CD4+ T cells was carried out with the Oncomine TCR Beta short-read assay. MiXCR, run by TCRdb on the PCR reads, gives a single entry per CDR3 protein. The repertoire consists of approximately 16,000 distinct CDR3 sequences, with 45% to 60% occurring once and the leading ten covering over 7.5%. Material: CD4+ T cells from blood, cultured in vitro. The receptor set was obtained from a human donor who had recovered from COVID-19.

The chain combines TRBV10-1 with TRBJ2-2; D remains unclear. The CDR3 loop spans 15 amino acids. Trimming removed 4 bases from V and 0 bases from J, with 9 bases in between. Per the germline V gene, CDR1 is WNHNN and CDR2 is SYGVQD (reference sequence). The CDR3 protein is CASSGAASNTGELFF. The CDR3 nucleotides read TGCGCCAGCAGTGGGGCAGCCTCGAACACCGGGGAGCTGTTTTTT.

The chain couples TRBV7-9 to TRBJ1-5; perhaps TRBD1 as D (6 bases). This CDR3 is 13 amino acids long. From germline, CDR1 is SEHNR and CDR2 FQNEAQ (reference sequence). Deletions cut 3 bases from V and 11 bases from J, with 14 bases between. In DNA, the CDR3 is TGTGCCAGCAGCTTTCGGGGGGCAGAGGCCCAGCATTTT. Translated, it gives CASSFRGAEAQHF.

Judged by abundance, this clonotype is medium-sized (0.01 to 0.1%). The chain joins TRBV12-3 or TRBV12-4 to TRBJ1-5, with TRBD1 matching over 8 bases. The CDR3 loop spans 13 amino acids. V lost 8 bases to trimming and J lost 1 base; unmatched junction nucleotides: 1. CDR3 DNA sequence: TGTGCCAGCCGGACAGGGAGCAATCAGCCCCAGCATTTT. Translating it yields CASRTGSNQPQHF.

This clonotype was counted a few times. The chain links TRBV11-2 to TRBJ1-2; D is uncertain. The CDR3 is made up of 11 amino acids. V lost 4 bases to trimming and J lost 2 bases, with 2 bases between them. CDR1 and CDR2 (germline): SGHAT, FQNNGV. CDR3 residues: CASSSNYGYTF. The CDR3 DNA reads TGTGCCAGCAGCTCCAACTATGGCTACACCTTC.

In nucleotides, the CDR3 is TGTGCCAGCATCCACTCAGGGACGACGGTAGCTTTCTTT. It yields the protein CASIHSGTTVAFF. V is TRBV6-1 and J is TRBJ1-1; tentative D call: TRBD1 (5 bases). V lost 7 bases, J lost 10 bases, and 19 bases lay in between. Germline CDR1 and CDR2: MNHNS and SASEGT. The CDR3 is made up of 13 amino acids.

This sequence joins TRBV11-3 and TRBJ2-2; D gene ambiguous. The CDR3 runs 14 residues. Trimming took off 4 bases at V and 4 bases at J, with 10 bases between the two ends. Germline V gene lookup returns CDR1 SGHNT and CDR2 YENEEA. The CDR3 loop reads CASSSRLGTGELFF. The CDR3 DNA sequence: TGTGCCAGCAGCTCCAGACTGGGCACCGGGGAGCTGTTTTTT.

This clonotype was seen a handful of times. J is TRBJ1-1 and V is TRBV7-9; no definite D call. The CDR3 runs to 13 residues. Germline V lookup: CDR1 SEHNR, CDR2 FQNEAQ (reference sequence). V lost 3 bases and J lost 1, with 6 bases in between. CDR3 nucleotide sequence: TGTGCCAGCAGCTTCGACGCGAACACTGAAGCTTTCTTT. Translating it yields CASSFDANTEAFF. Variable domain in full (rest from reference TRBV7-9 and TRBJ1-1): DTGVSQNPRHKITKRGQNVTFRCDPISEHNRLYWYRQTLGQGPEFLTYFQNEAQLEKSRLLSDRFSAERPKGSFSTLEIQRTEQGDSAMYLCASSFDANTEAFFGQGTRLTVV.

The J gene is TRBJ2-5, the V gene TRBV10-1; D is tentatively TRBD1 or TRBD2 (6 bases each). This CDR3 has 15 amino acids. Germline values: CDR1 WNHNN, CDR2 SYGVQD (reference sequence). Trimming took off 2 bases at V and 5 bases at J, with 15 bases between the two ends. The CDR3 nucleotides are TGCGCCAGCAGTGAGGGGGGGCGACCCCAGGAGACCCAGTACTTC. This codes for CASSEGGRPQETQYF.

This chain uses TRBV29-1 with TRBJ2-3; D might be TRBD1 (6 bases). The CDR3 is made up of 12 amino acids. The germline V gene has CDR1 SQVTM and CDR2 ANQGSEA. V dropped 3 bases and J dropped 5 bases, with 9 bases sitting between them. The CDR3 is CSVDEGEDTQYF. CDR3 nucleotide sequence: TGCAGCGTTGATGAGGGGGAAGATACGCAGTATTTT.

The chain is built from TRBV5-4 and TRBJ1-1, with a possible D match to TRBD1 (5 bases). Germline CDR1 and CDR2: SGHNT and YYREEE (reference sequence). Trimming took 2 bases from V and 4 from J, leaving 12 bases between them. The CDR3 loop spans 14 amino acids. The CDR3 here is CASSFGRAGTEAFF. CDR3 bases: TGTGCCAGCAGCTTTGGCAGGGCGGGCACTGAAGCTTTCTTT.

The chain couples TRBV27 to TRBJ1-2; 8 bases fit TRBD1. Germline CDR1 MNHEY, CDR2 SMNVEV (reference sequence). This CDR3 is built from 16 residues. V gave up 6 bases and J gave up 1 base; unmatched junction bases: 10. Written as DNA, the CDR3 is TGTGCCAGCAGCCCAAGACAGGGGCCCTTTAACTATGGCTACACCTTC. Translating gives CASSPRQGPFNYGYTF.

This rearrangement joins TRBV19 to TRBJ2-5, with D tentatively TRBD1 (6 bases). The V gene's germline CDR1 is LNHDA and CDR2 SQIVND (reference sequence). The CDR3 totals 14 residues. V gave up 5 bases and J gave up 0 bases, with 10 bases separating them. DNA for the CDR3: TGTGCCAGTAGTTTAAGACAGGACCAAGAGACCCAGTACTTC. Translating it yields CASSLRQDQETQYF.

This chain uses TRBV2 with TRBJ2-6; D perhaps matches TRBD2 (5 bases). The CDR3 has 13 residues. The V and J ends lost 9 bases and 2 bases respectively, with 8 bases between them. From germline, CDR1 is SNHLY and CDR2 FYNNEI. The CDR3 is CASTRAGANVLTF. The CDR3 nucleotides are TGTGCCAGTACTAGAGCTGGGGCCAACGTCCTGACTTTC.

The CDR3 region is CASSPPGGGVTEAFF. In nucleotides, the CDR3 is TGTGCCAGCAGCCCTCCGGGTGGAGGGGTCACTGAAGCTTTCTTT. This chain joins TRBV28 and TRBJ1-1; perhaps TRBD1 as D (5 bases). CDR3 length equals 15 residues. Trimming shortened V by 6 bases and J by 4 bases, and 18 bases separated the two germline ends. Looked up from germline, CDR1 is MDHEN and CDR2 is SYDVKM.

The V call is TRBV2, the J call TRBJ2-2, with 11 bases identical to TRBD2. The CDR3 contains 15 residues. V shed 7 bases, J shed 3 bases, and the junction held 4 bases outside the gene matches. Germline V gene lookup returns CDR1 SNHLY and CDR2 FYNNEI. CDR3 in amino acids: CASTPGLADTGELFF. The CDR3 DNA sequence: TGTGCCAGCACCCCGGGACTAGCGGACACCGGGGAGCTGTTTTTT. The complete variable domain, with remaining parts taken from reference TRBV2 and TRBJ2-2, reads EPEVTQTPSHQVTQMGQEVILRCVPISNHLYFYWYRQILGQKVEFLVSFYNNEISEKSEIFDDQFSVERPDGSNFTLKIRSTKLEDSAMYFCASTPGLADTGELFFGEGSRLTVL.

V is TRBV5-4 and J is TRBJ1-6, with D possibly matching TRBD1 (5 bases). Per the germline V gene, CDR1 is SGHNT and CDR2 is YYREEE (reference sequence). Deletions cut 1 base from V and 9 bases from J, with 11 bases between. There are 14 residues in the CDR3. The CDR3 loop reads CASSLQGDFSPLHF. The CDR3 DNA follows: TGTGCCAGCAGCTTGCAGGGTGATTTTTCACCCCTCCACTTT.